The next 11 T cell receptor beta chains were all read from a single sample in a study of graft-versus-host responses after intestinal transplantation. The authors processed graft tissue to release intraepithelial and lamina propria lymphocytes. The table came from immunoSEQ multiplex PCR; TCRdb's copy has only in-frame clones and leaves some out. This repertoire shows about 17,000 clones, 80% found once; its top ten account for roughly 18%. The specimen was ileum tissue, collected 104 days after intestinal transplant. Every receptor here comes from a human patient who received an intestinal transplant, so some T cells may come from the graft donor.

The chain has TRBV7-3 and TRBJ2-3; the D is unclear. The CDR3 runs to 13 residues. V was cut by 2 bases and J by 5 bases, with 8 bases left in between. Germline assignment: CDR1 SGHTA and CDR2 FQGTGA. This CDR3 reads CASSLRRRDTQYF. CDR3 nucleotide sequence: TGTGCCAGCAGCTTACGCCGGAGAGATACGCAGTATTTT.

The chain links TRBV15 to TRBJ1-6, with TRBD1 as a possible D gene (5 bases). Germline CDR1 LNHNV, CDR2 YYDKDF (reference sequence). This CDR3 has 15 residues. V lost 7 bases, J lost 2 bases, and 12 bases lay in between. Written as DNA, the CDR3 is TGTGCCACCACCAGGGACGGGACCTATAATTCACCCCTCCACTTT. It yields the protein CATTRDGTYNSPLHF.

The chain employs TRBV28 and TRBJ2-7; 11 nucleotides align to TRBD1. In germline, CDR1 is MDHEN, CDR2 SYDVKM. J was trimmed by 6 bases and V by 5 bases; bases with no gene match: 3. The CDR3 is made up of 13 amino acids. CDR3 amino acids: CASSLGTGGEQYF. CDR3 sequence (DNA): TGTGCCAGCAGTCTTGGGACAGGGGGCGAGCAGTACTTC. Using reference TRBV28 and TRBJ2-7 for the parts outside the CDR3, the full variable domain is DVKVTQSSRYLVKRTGEKVFLECVQDMDHENMFWYRQDPGLGLRLIYFSYDVKMKEKGDIPEGYSVSREKKERFSLILESASTNQTSMYLCASSLGTGGEQYFGPGTRLTVT.

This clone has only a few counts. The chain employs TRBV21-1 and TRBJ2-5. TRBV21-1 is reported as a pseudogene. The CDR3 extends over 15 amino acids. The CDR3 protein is CASSKGEEYQETQYF. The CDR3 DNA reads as TGTGCCAGCAGCAAAGGGGAAGAGTACCAAGAGACCCAGTACTTC.

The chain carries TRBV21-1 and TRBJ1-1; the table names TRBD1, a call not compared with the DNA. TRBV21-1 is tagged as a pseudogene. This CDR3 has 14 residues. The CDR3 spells CASSLTGGGHEAFF. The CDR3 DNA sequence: TGTGCCAGCAGCCTTACAGGGGGGGGCCATGAAGCTTTCTTT.

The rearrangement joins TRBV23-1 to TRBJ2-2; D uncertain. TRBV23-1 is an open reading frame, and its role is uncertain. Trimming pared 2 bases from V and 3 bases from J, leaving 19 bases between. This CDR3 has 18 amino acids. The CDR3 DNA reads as TGCGCCAGCAGTCAACCGATGGGAAGGGTGACCTACACCGGGGAGCTGTTTTTT. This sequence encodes CASSQPMGRVTYTGELFF.

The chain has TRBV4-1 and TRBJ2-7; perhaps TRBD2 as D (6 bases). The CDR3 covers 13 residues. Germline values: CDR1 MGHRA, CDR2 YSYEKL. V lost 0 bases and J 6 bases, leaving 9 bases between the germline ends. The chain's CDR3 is CASSQDWRGEQYF. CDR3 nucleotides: TGCGCCAGCAGCCAAGATTGGAGGGGCGAGCAGTACTTC.

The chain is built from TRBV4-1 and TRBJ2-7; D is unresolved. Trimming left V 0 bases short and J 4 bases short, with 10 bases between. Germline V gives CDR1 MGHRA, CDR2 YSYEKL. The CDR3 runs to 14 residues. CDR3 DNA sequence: TGCGCCAGCAGCCAAGACCTCTTTACATACGAGCAGTACTTC. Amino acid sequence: CASSQDLFTYEQYF.

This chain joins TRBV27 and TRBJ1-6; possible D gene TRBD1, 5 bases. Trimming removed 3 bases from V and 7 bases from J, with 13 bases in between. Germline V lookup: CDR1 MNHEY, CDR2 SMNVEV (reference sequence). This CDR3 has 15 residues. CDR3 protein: CASSLKGQGNSPLHF. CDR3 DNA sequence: TGTGCCAGCAGTTTGAAAGGGCAGGGAAATTCACCCCTCCACTTT.

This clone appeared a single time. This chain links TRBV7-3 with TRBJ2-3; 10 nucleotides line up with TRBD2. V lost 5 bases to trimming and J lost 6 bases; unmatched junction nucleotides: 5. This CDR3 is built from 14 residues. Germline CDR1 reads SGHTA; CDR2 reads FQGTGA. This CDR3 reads CASSIAGGLDTQYF. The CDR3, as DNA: TGTGCCAGCAGCATAGCGGGAGGTTTGGATACGCAGTATTTT.

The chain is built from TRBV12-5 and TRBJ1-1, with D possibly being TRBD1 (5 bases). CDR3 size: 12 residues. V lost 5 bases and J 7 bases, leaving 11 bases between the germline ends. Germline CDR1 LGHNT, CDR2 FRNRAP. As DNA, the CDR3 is TGTGCTAGTGGTCGCCGACAGAGTGAAGCTTTCTTT. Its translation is CASGRRQSEAFF.